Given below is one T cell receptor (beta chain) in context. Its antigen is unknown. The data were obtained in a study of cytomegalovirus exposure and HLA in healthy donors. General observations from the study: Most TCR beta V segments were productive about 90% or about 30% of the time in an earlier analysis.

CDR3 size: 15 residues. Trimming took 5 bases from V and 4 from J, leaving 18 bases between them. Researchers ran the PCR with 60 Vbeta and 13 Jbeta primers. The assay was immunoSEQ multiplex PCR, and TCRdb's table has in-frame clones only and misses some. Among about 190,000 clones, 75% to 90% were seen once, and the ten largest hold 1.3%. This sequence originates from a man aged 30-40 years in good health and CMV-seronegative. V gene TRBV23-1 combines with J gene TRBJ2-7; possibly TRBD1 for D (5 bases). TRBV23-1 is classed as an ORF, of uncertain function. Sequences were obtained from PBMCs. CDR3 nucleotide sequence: TGCGCCAGCAGTGCCCGGGCAGGGTCCTCATACGAGCAGTACTTC. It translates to CASSARAGSSYEQYF.